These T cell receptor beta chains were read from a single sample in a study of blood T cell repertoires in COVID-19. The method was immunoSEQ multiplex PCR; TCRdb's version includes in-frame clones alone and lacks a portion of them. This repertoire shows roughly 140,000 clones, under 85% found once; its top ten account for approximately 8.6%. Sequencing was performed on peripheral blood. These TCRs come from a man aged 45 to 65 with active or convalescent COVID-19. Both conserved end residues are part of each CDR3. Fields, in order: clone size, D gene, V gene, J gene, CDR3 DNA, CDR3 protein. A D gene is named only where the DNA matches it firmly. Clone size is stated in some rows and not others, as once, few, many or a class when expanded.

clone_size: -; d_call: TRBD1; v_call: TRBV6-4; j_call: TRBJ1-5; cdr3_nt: TGTGCCAGCAGCCCCGGGACAGGGGCCCAGCCCCAGCATTTT; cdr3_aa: CASSPGTGAQPQHF
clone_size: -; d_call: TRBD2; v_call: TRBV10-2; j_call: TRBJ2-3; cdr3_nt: TGCGCCAGCAGATCCGGGACTAGCGGGAGGGCCCATACGCAGTATTTT; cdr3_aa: CASRSGTSGRAHTQYF
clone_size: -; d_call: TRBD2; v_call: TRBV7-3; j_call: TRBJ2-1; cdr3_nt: TGTGCCAGCAGGACCGGGACTAGCGGACTTGAGCAGTTCTTC; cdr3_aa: CASRTGTSGLEQFF
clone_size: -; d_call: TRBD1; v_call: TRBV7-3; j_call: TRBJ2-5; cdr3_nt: TGTGCCAGCAGCTACACAGGGGGGCAAGAGACCCAGTACTTC; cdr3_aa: CASSYTGGQETQYF
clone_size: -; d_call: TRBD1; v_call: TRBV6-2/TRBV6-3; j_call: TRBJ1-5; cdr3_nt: TGTGCCAGCAGTTACAACCCCAAACAGGGGGCCAGCAATCAGCCCCAGCATTTT; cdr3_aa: CASSYNPKQGASNQPQHF
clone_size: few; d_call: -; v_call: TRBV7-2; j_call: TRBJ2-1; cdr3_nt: TGTGCCAGCAGCTCCCCGGGCTCCTACAATGAGCAGTTCTTC; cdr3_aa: CASSSPGSYNEQFF
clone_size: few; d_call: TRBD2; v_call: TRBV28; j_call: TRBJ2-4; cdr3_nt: TGTGCCAGCAGTTTGTCACTAGCGGGAGTGAACATTCAGTACTTC; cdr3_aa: CASSLSLAGVNIQYF
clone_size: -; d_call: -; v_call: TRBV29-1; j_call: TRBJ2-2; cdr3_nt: TGCAGCGTTGAAGGCAGGGGTCTGGACACCGGGGAGCTGTTTTTT; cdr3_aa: CSVEGRGLDTGELFF
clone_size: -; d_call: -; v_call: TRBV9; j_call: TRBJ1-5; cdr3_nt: TGTGCCAATCCGACAGATAGCAATCAGCCCCAGCATTTT; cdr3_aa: CANPTDSNQPQHF
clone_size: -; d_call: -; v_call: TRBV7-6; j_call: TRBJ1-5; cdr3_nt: TGTGCCAGCAGCTTAGACGCCGGGGGTCAGCCCCAGCATTTT; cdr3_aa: CASSLDAGGQPQHF